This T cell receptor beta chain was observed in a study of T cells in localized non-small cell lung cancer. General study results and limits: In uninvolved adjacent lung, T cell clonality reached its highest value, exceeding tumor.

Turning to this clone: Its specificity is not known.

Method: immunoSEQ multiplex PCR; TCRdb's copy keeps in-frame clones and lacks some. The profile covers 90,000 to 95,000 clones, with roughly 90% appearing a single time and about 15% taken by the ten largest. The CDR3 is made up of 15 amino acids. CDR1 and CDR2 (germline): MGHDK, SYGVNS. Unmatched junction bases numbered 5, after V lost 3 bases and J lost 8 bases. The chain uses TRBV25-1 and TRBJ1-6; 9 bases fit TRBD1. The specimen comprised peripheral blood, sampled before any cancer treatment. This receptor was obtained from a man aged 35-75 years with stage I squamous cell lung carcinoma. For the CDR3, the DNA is TGTGCCAGCAGTGACCCCCGACAGGGGGATTCACCCCTCCACTTT. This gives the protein CASSDPRQGDSPLHF.